The 7 T cell receptor beta chains listed next were all sequenced from one sample in a study of blood T cell repertoires in COVID-19. Assay used: immunoSEQ multiplex PCR; TCRdb lists only in-frame clones, some missing. The sample has a few hundred thousand clones, 88% seen once. The specimen sequenced was PBMCs or T cells enriched from blood (not recorded which). The receptors come from a woman younger than 30 who had recovered from COVID-19.

This clone was detected once. The genes are TRBV21-1 and TRBJ2-1; TRBD2, as called in the table, went unchecked against the DNA. TRBV21-1 is an annotated pseudogene. The CDR3 is 16 residues long. In nucleotides, the CDR3 is TGTGCCAGCAGCAAAGTCTTTAACGAGGTTCGGGATGAGCAGTTCTTC. Amino acids: CASSKVFNEVRDEQFF.

J is TRBJ2-3 and V is TRBV9; 8 bases line up with TRBD1. V lost 5 bases and J lost 5; bases outside the gene matches: 10. The CDR3 contains 15 residues. From germline, CDR1 is SGDLS and CDR2 YYNGEE. The CDR3 spells CASSSDRGKVDTQYF. DNA for the CDR3: TGTGCCAGCAGTTCTGACAGGGGTAAGGTAGATACGCAGTATTTT.

CDR3: CASSLGGPYEQYF. The DNA for the CDR3 is TGTGCCAGCAGCTTAGGGGGGCCCTACGAGCAGTACTTC. The J gene is TRBJ2-7, the V gene TRBV7-9; TRBD1 is a possible D gene (6 bases). The CDR3 is 13 residues long. Looked up from germline, CDR1 is SEHNR and CDR2 is FQNEAQ (reference sequence). V lost 1 base, J lost 2 bases, and 6 bases lay in between.

The chain employs TRBV4-3 and TRBJ1-2; no reliable D call. The germline V and J ends were trimmed by 0 bases and 0 bases, with 11 bases remaining between them. This CDR3 is 16 amino acids long. Germline V gene sequence: CDR1 LGHNA, CDR2 YSLEER. The CDR3 region is CASSQDNGITNYGYTF. Here the CDR3 DNA reads TGCGCCAGCAGCCAAGATAACGGGATAACTAACTATGGCTACACCTTC.

This chain joins TRBV12-5 and TRBJ2-2; 8 positions agree with TRBD1. CDR1 and CDR2 from the germline V gene are LGHNT and FRNRAP. V dropped 1 base and J dropped 6; count of bases not matched to a gene: 16. This CDR3 is built from 19 residues. CDR3 protein: CASGLEGSDRDRRAGELFF. CDR3 bases: TGTGCTAGTGGTTTGGAAGGATCCGACCGGGACAGGCGGGCCGGGGAGCTGTTTTTT. The whole variable domain, remainder taken from reference TRBV12-5 and TRBJ2-2, is DARVTQTPRHKVTEMGQEVTMRCQPILGHNTVFWYRQTMMQGLELLAYFRNRAPLDDSGMPKDRFSAEMPDATLATLKIQPSEPRDSAVYFCASGLEGSDRDRRAGELFFGEGSRLTVL.

The chain recombines TRBV12-3 or TRBV12-4 with TRBJ1-2; D gene unclear. The CDR3 is 11 amino acids. The V end lost 6 bases, the J end lost 6 bases, and 8 bases lay between the germline ends. The CDR3 DNA is TGTGCCAGCAGCCAAAGAGATGGCTACACCTTC. Translated: CASSQRDGYTF.

The V and J genes are TRBV2 and TRBJ2-3; D ambiguous. The CDR3 contains 14 residues. The V gene lost 0 bases and the J gene lost 5 bases, with 9 bases spanning the gap. Germline V CDR1 and CDR2: SNHLY, FYNNEI. The CDR3 spells CASSEAWLVDTQYF. The DNA for the CDR3 is TGTGCCAGCAGTGAAGCCTGGCTAGTAGATACGCAGTATTTT.